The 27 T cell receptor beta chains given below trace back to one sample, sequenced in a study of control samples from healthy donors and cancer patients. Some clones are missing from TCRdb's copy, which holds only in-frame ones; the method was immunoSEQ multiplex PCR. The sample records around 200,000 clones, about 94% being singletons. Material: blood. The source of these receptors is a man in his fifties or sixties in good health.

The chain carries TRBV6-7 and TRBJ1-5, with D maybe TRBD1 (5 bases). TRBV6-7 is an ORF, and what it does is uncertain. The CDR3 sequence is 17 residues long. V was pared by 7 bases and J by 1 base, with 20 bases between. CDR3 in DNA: TGTGCCAGCATCCCTATCTGGGGACCGACCAGCAATCAGCCCCAGCATTTT. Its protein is CASIPIWGPTSNQPQHF.

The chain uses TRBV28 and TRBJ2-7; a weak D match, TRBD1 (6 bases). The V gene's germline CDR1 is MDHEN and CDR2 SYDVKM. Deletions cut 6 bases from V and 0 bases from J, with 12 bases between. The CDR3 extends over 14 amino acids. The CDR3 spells CASRLDRFSYEQYF. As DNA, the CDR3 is TGTGCCAGCAGGCTGGACAGATTCTCCTACGAGCAGTACTTC.

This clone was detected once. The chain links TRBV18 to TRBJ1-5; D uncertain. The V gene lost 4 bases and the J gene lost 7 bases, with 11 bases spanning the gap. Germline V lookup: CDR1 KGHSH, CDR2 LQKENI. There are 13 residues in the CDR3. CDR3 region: CASSRGTDQPQHF. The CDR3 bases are TGTGCCAGCTCACGTGGAACTGACCAGCCCCAGCATTTT.

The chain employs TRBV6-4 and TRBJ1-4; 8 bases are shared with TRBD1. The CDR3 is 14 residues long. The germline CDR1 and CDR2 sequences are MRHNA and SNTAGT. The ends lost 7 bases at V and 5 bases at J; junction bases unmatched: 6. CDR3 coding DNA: TGTGCCAGCATATGGACAGGGCAGAATGAAAAACTGTTTTTT. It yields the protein CASIWTGQNEKLFF.

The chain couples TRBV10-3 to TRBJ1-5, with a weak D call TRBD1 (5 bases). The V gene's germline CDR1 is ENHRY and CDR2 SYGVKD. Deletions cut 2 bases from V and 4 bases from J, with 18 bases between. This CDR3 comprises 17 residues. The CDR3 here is CAISERGIVGKNQPQHF. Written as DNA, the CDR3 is TGTGCCATCAGTGAGAGGGGAATAGTGGGTAAGAATCAGCCCCAGCATTTT.

The CDR3 sequence: CASSYGGGGNTGELFF. The CDR3 DNA is TGTGCCAGCAGTTACGGCGGCGGGGGTAACACCGGGGAGCTGTTTTTT. The J gene is TRBJ2-2, the V gene TRBV6-6, with 7 positions matching TRBD2. In germline, CDR1 is MNHNY, CDR2 SVGAGI (reference sequence). J was trimmed by 2 bases and V by 2 bases; bases with no gene match: 5. CDR3 length: 16 amino acids.

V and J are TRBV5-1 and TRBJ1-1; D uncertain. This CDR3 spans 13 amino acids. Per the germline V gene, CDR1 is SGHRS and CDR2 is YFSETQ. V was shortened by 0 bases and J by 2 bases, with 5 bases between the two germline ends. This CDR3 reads CASSLGANTEAFF. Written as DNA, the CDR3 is TGCGCCAGCAGCTTGGGGGCCAACACTGAAGCTTTCTTT.

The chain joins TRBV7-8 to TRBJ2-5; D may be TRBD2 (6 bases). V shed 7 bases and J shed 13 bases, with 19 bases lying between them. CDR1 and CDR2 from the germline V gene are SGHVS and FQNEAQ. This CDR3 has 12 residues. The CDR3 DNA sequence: TGTGCCAGCAACGATCGACCGGGAGCGGGGTACTTC. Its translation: CASNDRPGAGYF.

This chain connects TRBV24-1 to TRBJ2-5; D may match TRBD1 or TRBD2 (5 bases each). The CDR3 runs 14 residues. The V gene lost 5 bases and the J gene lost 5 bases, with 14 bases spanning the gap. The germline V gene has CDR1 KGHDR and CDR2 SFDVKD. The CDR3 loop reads CATSGDPTGETQYF. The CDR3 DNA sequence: TGTGCCACCAGTGGGGACCCCACCGGGGAGACCCAGTACTTC.

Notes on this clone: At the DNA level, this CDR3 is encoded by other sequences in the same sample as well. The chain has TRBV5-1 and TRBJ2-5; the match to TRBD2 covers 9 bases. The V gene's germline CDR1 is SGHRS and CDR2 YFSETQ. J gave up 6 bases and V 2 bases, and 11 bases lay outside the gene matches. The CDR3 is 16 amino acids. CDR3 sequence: CASSFTGRGGLKTQYF. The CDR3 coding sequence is TGCGCCAGCAGCTTCACAGGGCGGGGGGGCCTAAAGACCCAGTACTTC.

The CDR3, as DNA: TGCGCCAGCAGCCAAGGTCTAGCGGGGGGGCAAGATACGCAGTATTTT. This codes for CASSQGLAGGQDTQYF. This chain uses TRBV4-1 with TRBJ2-3; 12 bases agree with TRBD2. CDR1 MGHRA and CDR2 YSYEKL come from the germline V gene. The CDR3 sequence is 16 residues long. J gave up 5 bases and V 1 base, and 4 bases lay outside the gene matches.

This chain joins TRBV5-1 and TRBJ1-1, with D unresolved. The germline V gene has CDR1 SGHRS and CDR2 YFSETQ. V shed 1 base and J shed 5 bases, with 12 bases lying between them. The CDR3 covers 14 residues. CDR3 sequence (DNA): TGCGCCAGCAGCTTGATGGTGGATGGGACTGAAGCTTTCTTT. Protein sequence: CASSLMVDGTEAFF.

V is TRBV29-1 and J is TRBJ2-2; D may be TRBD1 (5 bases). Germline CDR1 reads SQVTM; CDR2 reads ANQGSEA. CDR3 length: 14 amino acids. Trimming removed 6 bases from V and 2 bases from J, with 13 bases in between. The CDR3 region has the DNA TGCAGCGTGATGGACAAACTTAACACCGGGGAGCTGTTTTTT. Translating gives CSVMDKLNTGELFF.

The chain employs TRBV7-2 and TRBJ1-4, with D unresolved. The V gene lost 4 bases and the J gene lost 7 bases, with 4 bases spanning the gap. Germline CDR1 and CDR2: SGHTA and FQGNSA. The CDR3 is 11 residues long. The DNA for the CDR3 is TGTGCCAGCAGCTCTTTTGAAAAACTGTTTTTT. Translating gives CASSSFEKLFF.

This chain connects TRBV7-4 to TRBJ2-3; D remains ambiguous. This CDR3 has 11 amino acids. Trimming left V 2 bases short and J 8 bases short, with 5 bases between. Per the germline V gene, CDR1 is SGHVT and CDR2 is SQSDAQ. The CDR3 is CASSLKRTQYF. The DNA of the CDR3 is TGTGCCAGCAGCTTAAAACGTACGCAGTATTTT.

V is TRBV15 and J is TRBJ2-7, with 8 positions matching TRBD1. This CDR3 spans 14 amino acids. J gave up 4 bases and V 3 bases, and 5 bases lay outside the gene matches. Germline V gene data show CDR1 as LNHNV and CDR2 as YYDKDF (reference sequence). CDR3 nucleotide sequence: TGTGCCACCAGCAGGGATCAGGGGGCGTACGAGCAGTACGTC. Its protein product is CATSRDQGAYEQYV.

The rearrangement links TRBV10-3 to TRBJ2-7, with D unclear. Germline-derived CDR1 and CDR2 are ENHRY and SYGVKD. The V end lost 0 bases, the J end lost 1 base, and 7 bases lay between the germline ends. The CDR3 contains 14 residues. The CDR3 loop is CAISESGQSYEQYV. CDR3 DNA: TGTGCCATCAGTGAGTCAGGCCAATCCTACGAGCAGTACGTC.

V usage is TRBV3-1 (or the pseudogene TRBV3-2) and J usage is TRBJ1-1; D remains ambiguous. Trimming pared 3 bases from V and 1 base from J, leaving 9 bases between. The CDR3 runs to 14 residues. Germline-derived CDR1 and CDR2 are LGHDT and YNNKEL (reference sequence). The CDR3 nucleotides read TGTGCCAGCAGCCACGGTACAGCGAACACTGAAGCTTTCTTT. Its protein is CASSHGTANTEAFF.

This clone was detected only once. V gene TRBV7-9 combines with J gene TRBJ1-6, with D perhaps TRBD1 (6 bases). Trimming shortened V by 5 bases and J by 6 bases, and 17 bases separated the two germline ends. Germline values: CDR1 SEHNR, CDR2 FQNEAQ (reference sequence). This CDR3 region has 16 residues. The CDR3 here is CASSSFTGMSNSPLHF. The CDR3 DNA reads TGTGCCAGCAGCAGCTTTACAGGGATGAGTAATTCACCCCTCCACTTT.

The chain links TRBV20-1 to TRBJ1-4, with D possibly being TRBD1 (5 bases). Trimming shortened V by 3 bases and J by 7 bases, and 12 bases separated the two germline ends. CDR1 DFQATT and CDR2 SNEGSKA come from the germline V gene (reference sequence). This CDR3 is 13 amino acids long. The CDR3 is CSASLPGLEKLFF. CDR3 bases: TGCAGTGCTAGTCTCCCGGGACTTGAAAAACTGTTTTTT.

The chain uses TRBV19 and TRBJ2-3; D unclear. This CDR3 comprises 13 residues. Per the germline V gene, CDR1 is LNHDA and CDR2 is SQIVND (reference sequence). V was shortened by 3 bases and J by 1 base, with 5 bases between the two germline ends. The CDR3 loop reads CASSIVGTDTQYF. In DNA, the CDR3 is TGTGCCAGTAGTATTGTCGGCACAGATACGCAGTATTTT.

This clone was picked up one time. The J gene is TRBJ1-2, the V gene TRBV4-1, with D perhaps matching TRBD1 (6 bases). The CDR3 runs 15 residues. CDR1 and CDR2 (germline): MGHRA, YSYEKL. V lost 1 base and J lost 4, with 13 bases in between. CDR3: CASSQAGELLYGYTF. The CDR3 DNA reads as TGCGCCAGCAGCCAAGCAGGGGAGCTCCTCTATGGCTACACCTTC.

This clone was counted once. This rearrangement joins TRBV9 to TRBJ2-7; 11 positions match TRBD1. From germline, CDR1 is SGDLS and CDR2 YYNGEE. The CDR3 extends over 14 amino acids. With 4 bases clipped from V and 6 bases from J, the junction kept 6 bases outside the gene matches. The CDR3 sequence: CASSPGQGAREQYF. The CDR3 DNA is TGTGCCAGCAGCCCCGGACAGGGGGCTCGCGAGCAGTACTTC.

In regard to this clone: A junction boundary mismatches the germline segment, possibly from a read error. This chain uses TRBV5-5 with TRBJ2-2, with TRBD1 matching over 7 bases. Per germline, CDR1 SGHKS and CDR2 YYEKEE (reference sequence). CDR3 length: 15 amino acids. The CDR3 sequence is CASSPARTGTEELFF. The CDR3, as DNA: TGTGCCAGCAGCCCTGCCCGGACAGGCACCGAGGAGCTGTTTTTT.

CDR3: CASSYWRGGRADTQYF. In DNA, the CDR3 is TGTGCCAGCAGTTATTGGCGGGGGGGCCGCGCAGATACGCAGTATTTT. This chain uses TRBV9 with TRBJ2-3; 9 nucleotides line up with TRBD2. The CDR3 length is 16 residues. Germline CDR1 and CDR2: SGDLS and YYNGEE. V trimming: 5 bases; J trimming: 4 bases; junction bases outside the gene matches: 11.

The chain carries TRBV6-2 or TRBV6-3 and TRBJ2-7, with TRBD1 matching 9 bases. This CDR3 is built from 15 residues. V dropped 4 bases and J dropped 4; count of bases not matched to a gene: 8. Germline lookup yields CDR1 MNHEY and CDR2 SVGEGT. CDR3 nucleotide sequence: TGTGCCAGCAGTTTATCCACGGGGACAGGGTACGAGCAGTACTTC. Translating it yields CASSLSTGTGYEQYF.

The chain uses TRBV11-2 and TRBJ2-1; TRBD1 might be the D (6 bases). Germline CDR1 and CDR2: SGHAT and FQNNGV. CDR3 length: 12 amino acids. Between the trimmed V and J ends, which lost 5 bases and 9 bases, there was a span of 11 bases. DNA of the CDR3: TGTGCCAGCAGCGCCCTCAGGGGTGAGCAGTTCTTC. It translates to CASSALRGEQFF.